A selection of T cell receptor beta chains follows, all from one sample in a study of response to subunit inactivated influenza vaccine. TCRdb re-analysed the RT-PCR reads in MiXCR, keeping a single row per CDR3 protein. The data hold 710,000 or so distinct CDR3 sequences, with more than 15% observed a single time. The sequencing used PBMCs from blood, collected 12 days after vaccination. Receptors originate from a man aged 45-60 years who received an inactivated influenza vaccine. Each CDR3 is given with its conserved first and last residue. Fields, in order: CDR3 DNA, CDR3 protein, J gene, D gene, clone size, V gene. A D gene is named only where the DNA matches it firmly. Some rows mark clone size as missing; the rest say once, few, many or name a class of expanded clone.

cdr3_nt: TGCGCCAGCAGCCTAACTGTCGGTGGGTACTATGAGCAGTTCTTC
cdr3_aa: CASSLTVGGYYEQFF
j_call: TRBJ2-1
d_call: NA
clone_size: NA
v_call: TRBV5-1

cdr3_nt: TGCAGCGTCGAGCCCGGCCCCACAGATACGCAGTATTTT
cdr3_aa: CSVEPGPTDTQYF
j_call: TRBJ2-3
d_call: NA
clone_size: few
v_call: TRBV29-1

cdr3_nt: TGTGCCAGCAGCCCCTTCGACTTAGGGGAAGAGACCCAGTACTTC
cdr3_aa: CASSPFDLGEETQYF
j_call: TRBJ2-5
d_call: NA
clone_size: few
v_call: TRBV7-9

cdr3_nt: TGTGCTGTGCGGGAATTCTCCTACAATGAGCAGTTCTTC
cdr3_aa: CAVREFSYNEQFF
j_call: TRBJ2-1
d_call: NA
clone_size: NA
v_call: TRBV5-4

cdr3_nt: TGTGCCAGTAGTATAAGCCGGTACTACGAGCAGTACTTC
cdr3_aa: CASSISRYYEQYF
j_call: TRBJ2-7
d_call: NA
clone_size: NA
v_call: TRBV19

cdr3_nt: TGTGCCAGCAGTTACACAGGTGGTGTTTGGAAGTTCTTC
cdr3_aa: CASSYTGGVWKFF
j_call: TRBJ2-1
d_call: NA
clone_size: few
v_call: TRBV6-2/TRBV6-3

cdr3_nt: TGCAGTGCTAGAGATGGTGGGGCGGGACAGGGAAGGGAGACCCAGTACTTC
cdr3_aa: CSARDGGAGQGRETQYF
j_call: TRBJ2-5
d_call: TRBD1
clone_size: few
v_call: TRBV20-1

cdr3_nt: TGTGCCAGCAGTTTTCTATCAGGGTGGGATCAGCCCCAGCATTTT
cdr3_aa: CASSFLSGWDQPQHF
j_call: TRBJ1-5
d_call: NA
clone_size: few
v_call: TRBV28

cdr3_nt: TGTGCCAGCAGCTTAACAGGCCGCAAAAACATTCAGTACTTC
cdr3_aa: CASSLTGRKNIQYF
j_call: TRBJ2-4
d_call: NA
clone_size: many
v_call: TRBV7-2

cdr3_nt: TGTGCCAGCAGTTTCCTCACAGGCCCTAATGAGCAGTTCTTC
cdr3_aa: CASSFLTGPNEQFF
j_call: TRBJ2-1
d_call: NA
clone_size: NA
v_call: TRBV28

cdr3_nt: TGTGCCAGCAGCGCCAAAGGGGGGAAAGAGACCCAGTACTTC
cdr3_aa: CASSAKGGKETQYF
j_call: TRBJ2-5
d_call: NA
clone_size: few
v_call: TRBV11-2

cdr3_nt: TGTGCCATCAGTGGGGCCCTCGGGGACATTCAGTACTTC
cdr3_aa: CAISGALGDIQYF
j_call: TRBJ2-4
d_call: NA
clone_size: few
v_call: TRBV10-3

cdr3_nt: TGCAGTGCTAGGGGTCTCGACGAGCAGTACTTC
cdr3_aa: CSARGLDEQYF
j_call: TRBJ2-7
d_call: NA
clone_size: many
v_call: TRBV20-1

cdr3_nt: TGTGCCAGCAGCTTCTGGACTAGCGATAGCTCCTACAATGAGCAGTTCTTC
cdr3_aa: CASSFWTSDSSYNEQFF
j_call: TRBJ2-1
d_call: TRBD2
clone_size: NA
v_call: TRBV7-2